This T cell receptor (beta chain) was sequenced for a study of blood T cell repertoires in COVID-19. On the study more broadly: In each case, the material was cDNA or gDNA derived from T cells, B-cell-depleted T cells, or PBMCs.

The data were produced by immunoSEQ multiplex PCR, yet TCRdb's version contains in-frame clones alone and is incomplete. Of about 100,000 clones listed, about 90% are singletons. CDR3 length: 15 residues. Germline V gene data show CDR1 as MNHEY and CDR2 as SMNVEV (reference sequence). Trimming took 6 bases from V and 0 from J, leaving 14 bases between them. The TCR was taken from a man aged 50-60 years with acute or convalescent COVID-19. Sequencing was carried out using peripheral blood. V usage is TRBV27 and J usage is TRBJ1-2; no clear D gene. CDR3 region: CASSSTVTTNYGYTF. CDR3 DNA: TGTGCCAGCAGCTCGACCGTCACTACTAACTATGGCTACACCTTC.